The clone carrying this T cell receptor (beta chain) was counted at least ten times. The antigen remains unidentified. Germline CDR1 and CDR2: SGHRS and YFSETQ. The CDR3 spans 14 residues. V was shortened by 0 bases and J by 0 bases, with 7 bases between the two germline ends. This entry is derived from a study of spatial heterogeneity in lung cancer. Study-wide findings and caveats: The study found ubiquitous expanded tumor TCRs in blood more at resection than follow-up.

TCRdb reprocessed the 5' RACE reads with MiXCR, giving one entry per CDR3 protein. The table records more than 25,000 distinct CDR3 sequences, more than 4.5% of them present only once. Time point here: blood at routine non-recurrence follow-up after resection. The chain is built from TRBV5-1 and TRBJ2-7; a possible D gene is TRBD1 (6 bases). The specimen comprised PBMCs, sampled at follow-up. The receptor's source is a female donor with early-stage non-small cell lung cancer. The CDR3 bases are TGCGCCAGCAGCTTGGTGGGGGCCTCCTACGAGCAGTACTTC. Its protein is CASSLVGASYEQYF.